Shown below are 23 T cell receptor beta chains from a single sample sequenced in a study of cytomegalovirus exposure and HLA in healthy donors. Method: immunoSEQ multiplex PCR; TCRdb's copy keeps in-frame clones and lacks some. The data show under 200,000 clones, about 90% seen once. Sequenced: PBMCs. Source of these receptors: a woman in her late teens or twenties in good health and CMV-seropositive.

The chain couples TRBV19 to TRBJ1-2; D might be TRBD1 (5 bases). Per the germline V gene, CDR1 is LNHDA and CDR2 is SQIVND (reference sequence). Trimming took 0 bases from V and 4 from J, leaving 9 bases between them. This CDR3 region has 14 residues. The CDR3: CASSIEEGSYGYTF. The CDR3 DNA reads as TGTGCCAGTAGTATAGAGGAGGGGTCCTATGGCTACACCTTC.

In its sample, this clone was seen a few times. The gene calls are TRBV11-2 and TRBJ1-2; no firm D call. V dropped 1 base and J dropped 5 bases, with 11 bases sitting between them. The CDR3 covers 14 residues. CDR1 is SGHAT, CDR2 FQNNGV, per germline. The CDR3 DNA is TGTGCCAGCAGCTTAGGGGCCCCGTTGTATGGCTACACCTTC. It is translated as CASSLGAPLYGYTF.

The chain couples TRBV18 to TRBJ1-1; 10 nucleotides line up with TRBD1. The CDR3 runs 15 residues. V was pared by 4 bases and J by 6 bases, with 8 bases of the junction left unmatched. CDR1 is KGHSH and CDR2 is LQKENI in the germline V gene. CDR3 nucleotide sequence: TGTGCCAGCTCACTCGTGGGACAGGGGAGGGCTGAAGCTTTCTTT. Its translation is CASSLVGQGRAEAFF.

The chain has TRBV4-2 and TRBJ1-5; 8 bases are a match to TRBD1. Trimming cost V 3 bases and J 9 bases; bases outside gene matches: 16. Germline V gene sequence: CDR1 LGHNA, CDR2 YNFKEQ. The CDR3 has 17 residues. For the CDR3, the DNA is TGTGCCAGCAGCCAGGCCGGACAGGGACTGTTGTTGGGGCCCCAGCATTTT. Translated, it gives CASSQAGQGLLLGPQHF.

DNA for the CDR3: TGTGCCAGCAGCGTAGCATCTAGCGGGAGTTACGAGCAGTACTTC. As protein: CASSVASSGSYEQYF. V gene TRBV9 combines with J gene TRBJ2-7; 10 bases agree with TRBD2. V shed 0 bases, J shed 4 bases, and the junction held 4 bases outside the gene matches. The CDR3 is 15 amino acids. The germline gives CDR1 SGDLS, CDR2 YYNGEE. The full variable domain, completed using reference TRBV9 and TRBJ2-7, is DSGVTQTPKHLITATGQRVTLRCSPRSGDLSVYWYQQSLDQGLQFLIQYYNGEERAKGNILERFSAQQFPDLHSELNLSSLELGDSALYFCASSVASSGSYEQYFGPGTRLTVT.

The rearrangement links TRBV5-1 to TRBJ1-1, with a possible D match to TRBD1 (5 bases). Germline CDR1 is SGHRS and CDR2 is YFSETQ. Trimming cost V 3 bases and J 6 bases, with 18 bases left between them. The CDR3 spans 15 residues. CDR3 coding DNA: TGCGCCAGCAGCTCTAACCCGACAGTCTCTTCTGAAGCTTTCTTT. Protein: CASSSNPTVSSEAFF.

V is TRBV7-2 and J is TRBJ1-1, with a weak D call TRBD1 (6 bases). V was pared by 5 bases and J by 5 bases, with 12 bases between. The CDR3 totals 13 residues. The germline V gene encodes CDR1 SGHTA and CDR2 FQGNSA. CDR3 region: CASSINRETEAFF. DNA of the CDR3: TGTGCCAGCAGCATAAACAGGGAGACTGAAGCTTTCTTT. The full variable domain, in which reference TRBV7-2 and TRBJ1-1 provide the parts outside the CDR3, is GAGVSQSPSNKVTEKGKDVELRCDPISGHTALYWYRQSLGQGLEFLIYFQGNSAPDKSGLPSDRFSAERTGGSVSTLTIQRTQQEDSAVYLCASSINRETEAFFGQGTRLTVV.

V and J are TRBV5-4 and TRBJ1-2; D remains unclear. This CDR3 region has 13 residues. Trimming shortened V by 1 base and J by 2 bases, and 6 bases separated the two germline ends. From germline, CDR1 is SGHNT and CDR2 YYREEE (reference sequence). As DNA, the CDR3 is TGTGCCAGCAGCTTGTCAGAAAACTATGGCTACACCTTC. Translating it yields CASSLSENYGYTF.

This clone was observed a single time. The gene calls are TRBV5-1 and TRBJ2-5; possible D gene TRBD2, 5 bases. CDR3 length equals 13 residues. Germline CDR1 SGHRS, CDR2 YFSETQ. Trimming pared 0 bases from V and 5 bases from J, leaving 8 bases between. CDR3 bases: TGCGCCAGCAGCTTGGCGGGGTGGGAGACCCAGTACTTC. It yields the protein CASSLAGWETQYF.

In DNA form, the CDR3 reads TGCGCCAGCAGCTCTACAGGGCAGATGACTGAAGCTTTCTTT. It yields the protein CASSSTGQMTEAFF. This sequence joins TRBV5-1 and TRBJ1-1; a possible D gene is TRBD1 (6 bases). Germline loops: CDR1 SGHRS, CDR2 YFSETQ. Trimming cost V 3 bases and J 5 bases, with 14 bases left between them. This CDR3 comprises 14 residues.

The rearrangement links TRBV6-5 to TRBJ2-1, with 10 bases that match TRBD1. CDR3 length: 14 residues. J lost 15 bases, V lost 0 bases, and 8 bases had no gene match. Germline values: CDR1 MNHEY, CDR2 SVGAGI. The DNA for the CDR3 is TGTGCCAGCAGTTACTCGATCTTGGGACAGGGGCGGTTCTTC. Translated, it gives CASSYSILGQGRFF.

The CDR3 nucleotides read TGTGCCTGGAGTGTGGGGGGGGAGACCCAGTACTTC. This codes for CAWSVGGETQYF. V gene TRBV30 combines with J gene TRBJ2-5; 7 bases agree with TRBD2. Germline V CDR1 and CDR2: GTSNPN, SVGIG (reference sequence). J was trimmed by 5 bases and V by 0 bases; bases with no gene match: 0. The CDR3 sequence is 12 residues long.

The chain is built from TRBV7-3 and TRBJ2-1, with 9 nucleotides matching TRBD2. V dropped 1 base and J dropped 6; count of bases not matched to a gene: 4. CDR1 SGHTA and CDR2 FQGTGA come from the germline V gene. This CDR3 region has 15 residues. The CDR3 loop is CASSLNLAGTNEQFF. The CDR3, as DNA: TGTGCCAGCAGCTTAAATCTAGCGGGAACCAATGAGCAGTTCTTC.

The chain recombines TRBV4-1 with TRBJ2-6; possible D gene TRBD2, 6 bases. Germline V gives CDR1 MGHRA, CDR2 YSYEKL. Trimming left V 3 bases short and J 0 bases short, with 6 bases between. The CDR3 loop spans 15 amino acids. The CDR3, as DNA: TGCGCCAGCAGCCAGACTAGCTCTGGGGCCAACGTCCTGACTTTC. This translates into CASSQTSSGANVLTF.

The chain combines TRBV9 with TRBJ1-4, with 9 bases matching TRBD1. In germline, CDR1 is SGDLS, CDR2 YYNGEE. V lost 4 bases to trimming and J lost 8 bases; unmatched junction nucleotides: 12. This CDR3 comprises 16 residues. The CDR3 loop reads CASSPAPTGGKEKLFF. The CDR3 region has the DNA TGTGCCAGCAGCCCCGCACCGACAGGGGGAAAGGAAAAACTGTTTTTT.

The sample holds one count of this clone. The V gene is TRBV9, the J gene TRBJ1-2; TRBD1 might be the D (6 bases). The CDR3 length is 14 residues. V lost 4 bases and J 6 bases, leaving 16 bases between the germline ends. CDR1 is SGDLS, CDR2 YYNGEE, per germline. CDR3 nucleotide sequence: TGTGCCAGCAGCCCGACGGACAGCCTCCATGGCTACACCTTC. Amino acid sequence: CASSPTDSLHGYTF.

The chain combines TRBV7-3 with TRBJ2-5, with D perhaps TRBD2 (6 bases). The CDR3 runs to 14 residues. Germline V lookup: CDR1 SGHTA, CDR2 FQGTGA. V lost 2 bases and J lost 5, with 12 bases in between. The CDR3 sequence: CASSLGGSGETQYF. The CDR3 nucleotides are TGTGCCAGCAGCTTAGGTGGGAGCGGGGAGACCCAGTACTTC.

The J gene is TRBJ2-5, the V gene TRBV13; D is perhaps TRBD2 (5 bases). CDR3 length: 10 residues. V lost 8 bases to trimming and J lost 5 bases, with 6 bases between them. From germline, CDR1 is PRHDT and CDR2 FYEKMQ (reference sequence). The CDR3 loop is CASGGETQYF. The CDR3 DNA follows: TGTGCCAGCGGCGGGGAGACCCAGTACTTC.

This clone was observed a handful of times. The genes are TRBV27 and TRBJ2-5; tentative D call: TRBD1 (6 bases). CDR1 is MNHEY, CDR2 SMNVEV, per germline (reference sequence). Trimming shortened V by 0 bases and J by 5 bases, and 10 bases separated the two germline ends. This CDR3 comprises 14 residues. CDR3 coding DNA: TGTGCCAGCAGTTTATCTACAGGGTGGGAGACCCAGTACTTC. As protein: CASSLSTGWETQYF.

The chain uses TRBV4-2 and TRBJ2-1; D is possibly TRBD2 (5 bases). This CDR3 is 17 amino acids long. The germline gives CDR1 LGHNA, CDR2 YNFKEQ. V was trimmed by 3 bases and J by 0 bases, leaving 15 bases between them. The DNA for the CDR3 is TGTGCCAGCAGCCAGTCAGCAACTAGGTTCTCCTACAATGAGCAGTTCTTC. It translates to CASSQSATRFSYNEQFF.

The count of this clone is one. The same CDR3 is also encoded by other DNA sequences in this sample. In DNA, the CDR3 is TGTGCCAGCAGCCGGGGACAGAGCTCCTACAATGAGCAGTTCTTC. Its protein is CASSRGQSSYNEQFF. V is TRBV7-3 and J is TRBJ2-1; 7 bases are a match to TRBD1. This CDR3 has 15 residues. CDR1 is SGHTA, CDR2 FQGTGA, per germline. Germline trimming cut 5 bases from V and 0 bases from J; bases unmatched to any gene: 4.

The CDR3 nucleotides are TGTGCCAGCAGCCCAGACAGATACGGAAACATTCAGTACTTC. This translates into CASSPDRYGNIQYF. The chain joins TRBV7-6 to TRBJ2-4, with D perhaps TRBD1 (5 bases). Per germline, CDR1 SGHVS and CDR2 FNYEAQ. Trimming removed 5 bases from V and 6 bases from J, with 14 bases in between. The CDR3 is 14 residues long.

The V call is TRBV19, the J call TRBJ2-7; weak D call: TRBD2 (6 bases). The germline CDR1 and CDR2 sequences are LNHDA and SQIVND (reference sequence). The V and J ends lost 3 bases and 7 bases respectively, with 19 bases between them. The CDR3 has 15 residues. CDR3 in DNA: TGTGCCAGTAGTATCAACGGGAGATCGCTGGGTGAGCAGTACTTC. This translates into CASSINGRSLGEQYF.